This T cell receptor beta chain was identified in a study of human T cells and chemical hapten exposure. Across the study: Weekly administration of diphenylcyclopropenone to the scalp of patients continued throughout the approximately 23-week study. Patients, largely female, had alopecia areata, totalis or universalis.

Study results and limitations: PT1 expanded TCR counts correlated positively with patch test score.

Many counts were recorded for this clonotype. Its antigen is as yet unknown. TCRdb fed the RACE reads into MiXCR, producing one record per CDR3 protein. The table has more than 85,000 distinct CDR3 sequences, around 8.8% seen once. Noted time point: pre-sensitization, week 0. The treatment: therapeutic diphenylcyclopropenone sensitization with weekly scalp DPC. Suited to DPC and affected by alopecia, the donors ranged from 18 to 70 years old. The CDR3 totals 13 residues. V shed 5 bases and J shed 6 bases, with 14 bases lying between them. The germline gives CDR1 SGHDN, CDR2 FVKESK. Material: whole blood, obtained in connection with sensitization to the hapten diphenylcyclopropenone (DPC). This receptor was obtained from a man aged 40-49 years with alopecia areata. Some clones in this sample may be carry-over from other donors' samples. This chain links TRBV14 with TRBJ2-7; D might be TRBD2 (6 bases). The CDR3 nucleotides are TGTGCCAGCAGCACGTCTCGCGGGGCCGAGCAGTACGTC. This encodes CASSTSRGAEQYV.